Each of the 18 T cell receptor beta chains below was sequenced from the same sample in a study of technical replicates of blood from a few donors. The data were produced by immunoSEQ multiplex PCR, yet TCRdb's version contains in-frame clones alone and is incomplete. The table has more than 10,000 clones, approximately 94% seen once. Input material: PBMCs. The receptor source for this set is a human donor in good health.

V and J are TRBV7-6 and TRBJ1-4; TRBD1 aligns across 7 bases. This CDR3 has 16 residues. J was trimmed by 4 bases and V by 5 bases; bases with no gene match: 10. Germline V gene data show CDR1 as SGHVS and CDR2 as FNYEAQ. The chain's CDR3 is CASSPRPGQSNEKLFF. The CDR3 region has the DNA TGTGCCAGCAGCCCAAGACCGGGACAGAGTAATGAAAAACTGTTTTTT.

The chain is built from TRBV18 and TRBJ1-4; D uncertain. The V and J ends lost 4 bases and 8 bases respectively, with 20 bases between them. Germline assignment: CDR1 KGHSH and CDR2 LQKENI. The CDR3 extends over 16 amino acids. CDR3 sequence (DNA): TGTGCCAGCTCACGAAACTCCCCGGTGGGCTTGGAAAAACTGTTTTTT. Amino acids: CASSRNSPVGLEKLFF.

The V call is TRBV29-1, the J call TRBJ2-1, with TRBD2 matching over 12 bases. V was clipped by 4 bases and J by 9 bases; unmatched bases: 10. The germline CDR1 and CDR2 sequences are SQVTM and ANQGSEA. The CDR3 loop spans 15 amino acids. The CDR3 spells CSVVGWASGRGEQFF. As DNA, the CDR3 is TGCAGCGTTGTTGGTTGGGCTAGCGGGAGGGGTGAGCAGTTCTTC.

CDR3 sequence reads: CAWRKGQLTDTQYF. DNA for the CDR3: TGTGCCTGGAGAAAGGGACAGCTAACAGATACGCAGTATTTT. V gene TRBV30 combines with J gene TRBJ2-3; 7 bases are a match to TRBD1. CDR3 length: 14 amino acids. V gave up 3 bases and J gave up 3 bases; unmatched junction bases: 6. The V gene's germline CDR1 is GTSNPN and CDR2 SVGIG (reference sequence). The complete variable domain, with remaining parts taken from reference TRBV30 and TRBJ2-3, reads SQTIHQWPATLVQPVGSPLSLECTVEGTSNPNLYWYRQAAGRGLQLLFYSVGIGQISSEVPQNLSASRPQDRQFILSSKKLLLSDSGFYLCAWRKGQLTDTQYFGPGTRLTVL.

V usage is TRBV6-6 and J usage is TRBJ2-7; TRBD1 matches at 7 bases. CDR3 length: 16 residues. The ends lost 5 bases at V and 7 bases at J; junction bases unmatched: 17. CDR1 and CDR2 (germline): MNHNY, SVGAGI (reference sequence). The CDR3 DNA reads TGTGCCAGCAGTCTCCCACCCGGACAGGATTTACTTGAGCAGTACTTC. Translation: CASSLPPGQDLLEQYF.

The CDR3 region has the DNA TGTGCCACCAGCGGGGCGGGGGAGGTTCTGGGTGGGGCCAACGTCCTGACTTTC. Protein sequence: CATSGAGEVLGGANVLTF. The J gene is TRBJ2-6, the V gene TRBV15, with 7 bases that match TRBD2. Trimming cost V 5 bases and J 3 bases; bases outside gene matches: 13. The germline gives CDR1 LNHNV, CDR2 YYDKDF (reference sequence). This CDR3 comprises 18 residues.

The gene calls are TRBV6-1 and TRBJ2-1; 14 bases are a match to TRBD2. Germline-derived CDR1 and CDR2 are MNHNS and SASEGT. Germline trimming cut 3 bases from V and 8 bases from J; bases unmatched to any gene: 3. CDR3 length equals 15 residues. CDR3 bases: TGTGCCAGCAGTGAGGGACTAGCGGGAGTCTATGAGCAGTTCTTC. Its protein is CASSEGLAGVYEQFF.

The chain joins TRBV28 to TRBJ2-2; tentative D call: TRBD1 (5 bases). From germline, CDR1 is MDHEN and CDR2 SYDVKM. This CDR3 is built from 15 residues. V was pared by 5 bases and J by 4 bases, with 14 bases between. Here the CDR3 reads CASSAAGWSTGELFF. In DNA form, the CDR3 reads TGTGCCAGCAGTGCGGCAGGGTGGTCCACCGGGGAGCTGTTTTTT.

The chain recombines TRBV7-2 with TRBJ2-7, with 7 bases matching TRBD2. Germline V gives CDR1 SGHTA, CDR2 FQGNSA. The CDR3 totals 15 residues. Losses at the gene ends were 4 bases for V and 5 bases for J; bases not matched to a gene: 11. The CDR3 sequence is CASSSPLGTTHEQYF. DNA for the CDR3: TGTGCCAGCAGCTCACCACTCGGGACTACCCACGAGCAGTACTTC.

V usage is TRBV30 and J usage is TRBJ1-2; D might be TRBD1 (6 bases). The V gene's germline CDR1 is GTSNPN and CDR2 SVGIG (reference sequence). V lost 4 bases and J lost 1, with 19 bases in between. The CDR3 runs to 16 residues. DNA of the CDR3: TGTGCCTGGACGGGACAATCCTCAATTTTTAACTATGGCTACACCTTC. It encodes CAWTGQSSIFNYGYTF.

This clone was detected only once. The gene calls are TRBV19 and TRBJ1-2; 8 bases map to TRBD1. V was clipped by 4 bases and J by 6 bases; unmatched bases: 10. The CDR3 loop spans 15 amino acids. Germline V gene data show CDR1 as LNHDA and CDR2 as SQIVND (reference sequence). The CDR3 DNA reads TGTGCCAGTAGTACAGGACAGGGCCCGTTCGATGGCTACACCTTC. Translation gives CASSTGQGPFDGYTF.

The sample holds one count of this clone. The gene calls are TRBV29-1 and TRBJ1-1, with D tentatively TRBD1 (5 bases). The germline V gene encodes CDR1 SQVTM and CDR2 ANQGSEA. V was clipped by 5 bases and J by 0 bases, with 19 bases between them. The CDR3 spans 16 residues. CDR3 sequence reads: CSVKRQLLSMNTEAFF. In DNA form, the CDR3 reads TGCAGCGTTAAGAGACAGTTACTTAGTATGAACACTGAAGCTTTCTTT. The variable domain in full, with the rest retrieved from reference TRBV29-1 and TRBJ1-1, is SAVISQKPSRDICQRGTSLTIQCQVDSQVTMMFWYRQQPGQSLTLIATANQGSEATYESGFVIDKFPISRPNLTFSTLTVSNMSPEDSSIYLCSVKRQLLSMNTEAFFGQGTRLTVV.

The rearrangement joins TRBV5-1 to TRBJ1-4; possibly TRBD1 for D (6 bases). This CDR3 is 15 amino acids long. The V gene's germline CDR1 is SGHRS and CDR2 YFSETQ. The V end lost 0 bases, the J end lost 7 bases, and 13 bases lay between the germline ends. CDR3 bases: TGCGCCAGCAGCTTGGCCGACAGGTGGGGTGAAAAACTGTTTTTT. As protein: CASSLADRWGEKLFF.

The chain has TRBV28 and TRBJ2-1; 7 bases fit TRBD2. The CDR3 length is 15 residues. From germline, CDR1 is MDHEN and CDR2 SYDVKM. V trimming: 8 bases; J trimming: 2 bases; junction bases outside the gene matches: 9. This CDR3 reads CASPSGGRAYNEQFF. The DNA for the CDR3 is TGTGCCAGCCCATCCGGGGGGAGGGCCTACAATGAGCAGTTCTTC.

The chain carries TRBV7-2 and TRBJ2-3; TRBD2 matches at 14 bases. The trim removed 4 bases at V and 4 bases at J, leaving 7 bases unmatched. The CDR3 has 17 amino acids. Germline V lookup: CDR1 SGHTA, CDR2 FQGNSA. This CDR3 is CASSSGLAGEEADTQYF. DNA of the CDR3: TGTGCCAGCAGCTCGGGACTAGCGGGAGAGGAGGCAGATACGCAGTATTTT.

The chain joins TRBV7-3 to TRBJ2-1; 10 bases agree with TRBD2. The germline CDR1 and CDR2 sequences are SGHTA and FQGTGA. The CDR3 is 15 amino acids. V was pared by 5 bases and J by 5 bases, with 6 bases of the junction left unmatched. The DNA of the CDR3 is TGTGCCAGCAGCCCCCTAGCGGGAGTGGACAATGAGCAGTTCTTC. Translated: CASSPLAGVDNEQFF.

The CDR3 DNA sequence: TGCAGCGTCCAACTAGCGCACTCCTACAATGAGCAGTTCTTC. Its translation is CSVQLAHSYNEQFF. The gene calls are TRBV29-1 and TRBJ2-1; 7 positions match TRBD2. The germline V gene encodes CDR1 SQVTM and CDR2 ANQGSEA. The CDR3 runs to 14 residues. Unmatched junction bases numbered 5, after V lost 6 bases and J lost 0 bases.

The rearrangement uses TRBV6-1 and TRBJ2-7; TRBD2 is a possible D gene (6 bases). This CDR3 spans 13 amino acids. Trimming removed 6 bases from V and 0 bases from J, with 9 bases in between. In germline, CDR1 is MNHNS, CDR2 SASEGT. The CDR3 DNA reads as TGTGCCAGCAGAGAGGGACTCTCCTACGAGCAGTACTTC. This encodes CASREGLSYEQYF.